The T cell receptor beta chain described here comes from a study of vaccination and CD4 T cells after COVID-19. Regarding treatment: approximately 9-day PBMC culture with coronavirus spike peptide pools or control peptides (ViraFEST assay). With V trimmed by 4 bases and J by 4 bases, 6 bases remained unmatched. The germline gives CDR1 SGHTA, CDR2 FQGTGA. The CDR3 is 15 amino acids. Points from the study as a whole: Convalescent patients studied were relatively few, and early post-infection timepoints were absent.

The Oncomine TCR Beta short-read assay sequenced DNA from cultured CD4+ T cells. TCRdb redid the calling of the PCR reads with MiXCR, one entry per CDR3 protein. The sample consists of some 21,000 distinct CDR3 sequences, approximately 50% of them appearing once. As to this clonotype: The antigen is unknown.

The TCR originated in a human donor who had recovered from COVID-19. The sequencing here drew on CD4+ T cells from blood, cultured in vitro, taken before SARS-CoV-2 vaccination. The V gene is TRBV7-3, the J gene TRBJ2-1; 8 positions match TRBD2. CDR3 nucleotides: TGTGCCAGCAGCTCCAGCGGGAGTCGGTACAATGAGCAGTTCTTC. This translates into CASSSSGSRYNEQFF.